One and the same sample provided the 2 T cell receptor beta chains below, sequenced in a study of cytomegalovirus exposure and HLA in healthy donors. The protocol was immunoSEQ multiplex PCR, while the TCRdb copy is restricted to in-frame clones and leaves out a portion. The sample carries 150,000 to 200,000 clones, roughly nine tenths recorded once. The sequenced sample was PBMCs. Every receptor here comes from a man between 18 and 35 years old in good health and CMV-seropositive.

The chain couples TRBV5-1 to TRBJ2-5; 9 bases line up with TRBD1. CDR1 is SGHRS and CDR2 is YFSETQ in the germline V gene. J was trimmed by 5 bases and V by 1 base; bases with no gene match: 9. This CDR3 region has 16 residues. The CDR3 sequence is CASSLSGQGSGETQYF. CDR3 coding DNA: TGCGCCAGCAGCTTGTCGGGACAGGGAAGTGGGGAGACCCAGTACTTC.

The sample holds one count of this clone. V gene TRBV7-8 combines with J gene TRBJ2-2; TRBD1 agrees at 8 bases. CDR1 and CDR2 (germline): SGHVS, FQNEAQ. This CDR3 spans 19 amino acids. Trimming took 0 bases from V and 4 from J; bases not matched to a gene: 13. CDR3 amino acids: CASSLARAGGPSSTGELFF. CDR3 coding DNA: TGTGCCAGCAGCTTAGCTAGGGCAGGGGGCCCCTCTAGCACCGGGGAGCTGTTTTTT.